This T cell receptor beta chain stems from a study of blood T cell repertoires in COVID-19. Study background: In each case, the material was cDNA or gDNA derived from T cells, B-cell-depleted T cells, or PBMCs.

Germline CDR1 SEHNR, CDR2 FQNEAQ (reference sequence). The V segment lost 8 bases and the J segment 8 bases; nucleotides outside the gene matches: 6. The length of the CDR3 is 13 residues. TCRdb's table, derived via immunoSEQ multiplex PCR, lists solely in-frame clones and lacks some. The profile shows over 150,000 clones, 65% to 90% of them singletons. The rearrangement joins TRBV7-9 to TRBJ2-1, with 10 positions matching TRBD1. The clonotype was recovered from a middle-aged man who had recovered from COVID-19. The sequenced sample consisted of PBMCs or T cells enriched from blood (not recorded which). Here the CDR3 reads CASVGQGEDEQFF. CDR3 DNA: TGTGCCAGCGTCGGACAGGGGGAAGATGAGCAGTTCTTC.